These 18 T cell receptor beta chains came from one sample sequenced in a study of cytomegalovirus exposure and HLA in healthy donors. A multiplex PCR was run with 60 Vbeta primers and 13 Jbeta primers. Produced via immunoSEQ multiplex PCR; TCRdb's table is partial and in-frame only. The data contain fewer than 200,000 clones, about 68% of them singletons. The sample taken for sequencing was PBMCs. Receptors were obtained from a man aged 18-30 years in good health and CMV-seronegative.

This chain joins TRBV6-6 and TRBJ2-4; D is unclear. V was pared by 4 bases and J by 0 bases, with 10 bases between. The CDR3 length is 15 residues. CDR1 and CDR2 from the germline V gene are MNHNY and SVGAGI (reference sequence). In DNA, the CDR3 is TGTGCCAGCAGTTCGGTCACTCTAGCCAAAAACATTCAGTACTTC. It encodes CASSSVTLAKNIQYF.

The V call is TRBV14, the J call TRBJ2-5; TRBD1 agrees at 9 bases. The J call may be wrong; the DNA end is better matched by TRBJ2-7. The CDR3 extends over 17 amino acids. Germline V lookup: CDR1 SGHDN, CDR2 FVKESK. For the CDR3, the DNA is TGTGCCAGCAGCCTAGGGACAGGGACGTCTTTCTTCTACGAGCAGTACTTC. This encodes CASSLGTGTSFFYEQYF.

V usage is TRBV19 and J usage is TRBJ1-5; 8 nucleotides match TRBD1. After removal of 1 base from V and 4 bases from J, the junction contained 3 bases not matched to a gene. The CDR3 has 15 residues. Per germline, CDR1 LNHDA and CDR2 SQIVND (reference sequence). CDR3 sequence: CASSIGDRLNQPQHF. CDR3 coding DNA: TGTGCCAGTAGTATAGGGGACAGGTTAAATCAGCCCCAGCATTTT.

The chain joins TRBV6-6 to TRBJ2-7, with a weak D call TRBD2 (5 bases). Germline-derived CDR1 and CDR2 are MNHNY and SVGAGI (reference sequence). CDR3 size: 14 residues. Trimming removed 6 bases from V and 8 bases from J, with 20 bases in between. The CDR3 loop is CASSPPRAGPKQYF. CDR3 bases: TGTGCCAGCAGCCCTCCCCGGGCGGGCCCCAAGCAGTACTTC.

This CDR3 reads CASSLSRDSGYEQYF. CDR3 coding DNA: TGTGCCAGCAGTTTATCGCGGGACTCAGGGTACGAGCAGTACTTC. The chain carries TRBV27 and TRBJ2-5, with D perhaps matching TRBD2 (6 bases). With the DNA end fitting TRBJ2-7 better, the J assignment may be wrong. Germline V lookup: CDR1 MNHEY, CDR2 SMNVEV (reference sequence). The CDR3 contains 15 residues.

J is TRBJ1-1 and V is TRBV5-4; D may be TRBD1 (6 bases). CDR1 is SGHNT, CDR2 YYREEE, per germline (reference sequence). This CDR3 is 14 amino acids long. The germline V and J ends were trimmed by 3 bases and 5 bases, with 14 bases remaining between them. As DNA, the CDR3 is TGTGCCAGCAGCTGGGGGCCGGGTAGAACTGAAGCTTTCTTT. This translates into CASSWGPGRTEAFF.

The rearrangement links TRBV7-9 to TRBJ2-3; D possibly corresponds to TRBD2 (5 bases). The CDR3 runs to 14 residues. The V and J ends lost 3 bases and 5 bases respectively, with 12 bases between them. Looked up from germline, CDR1 is SEHNR and CDR2 is FQNEAQ (reference sequence). The CDR3 reads CASSFSGSEDTQYF. Here the CDR3 DNA reads TGTGCCAGCAGCTTTTCGGGATCCGAAGATACGCAGTATTTT.

This chain links TRBV7-2 with TRBJ2-3, with unresolved D. Trimming took off 5 bases at V and 6 bases at J, with 15 bases between the two ends. The V gene's germline CDR1 is SGHTA and CDR2 FQGNSA. The CDR3 runs to 14 residues. CDR3 sequence: CASSQSDPRDTQYF. The DNA for the CDR3 is TGTGCCAGCAGCCAAAGTGACCCGAGGGATACGCAGTATTTT.

The rearrangement uses TRBV14 and TRBJ1-4; D unresolved. V lost 3 bases to trimming and J lost 10 bases, with 18 bases between them. Germline V gene sequence: CDR1 SGHDN, CDR2 FVKESK. The CDR3 has 15 residues. The CDR3, as DNA: TGTGCCAGCAGCCAGGACTACCGGCCGGCCGGAAAACTGTTTTTT. It encodes CASSQDYRPAGKLFF.

This clone was counted between two and nine times. At one end the junction does not follow the germline gene, possibly because of a read error. This chain connects TRBV2 to TRBJ1-2; D unresolved. CDR1 is SNHLY, CDR2 FYNNEI, per germline. The CDR3 sequence is 11 residues long. The CDR3 loop is CASSEGLSFAF. The DNA for the CDR3 is TGTGCCAGCAGTGAAGGACTTTCTTTCGCCTTC.

The V call is TRBV25-1, the J call TRBJ2-7; D gene unclear. V was trimmed by 6 bases and J by 2 bases, leaving 14 bases between them. The CDR3 runs to 14 residues. CDR1 is MGHDK and CDR2 is SYGVNS in the germline V gene. CDR3: CASSPGLPTYEQYF. The DNA for the CDR3 is TGTGCCAGCAGCCCCGGGTTACCTACCTACGAGCAGTACTTC.

This sequence joins TRBV10-2 and TRBJ2-1, with D perhaps matching TRBD2 (6 bases). The CDR3 runs 14 residues. The V and J ends lost 8 bases and 3 bases respectively, with 14 bases between them. CDR1 and CDR2 (germline): WSHSY, SAAADI. The CDR3 bases are TGCGCCAGCCGCCGGGGCGGGATCTACAATGAGCAGTTCTTC. It codes for CASRRGGIYNEQFF.

The chain combines TRBV25-1 with TRBJ2-7; 7 bases line up with TRBD1. This CDR3 region has 13 residues. Germline V gives CDR1 MGHDK, CDR2 SYGVNS. With 1 base clipped from V and 5 bases from J, the junction kept 2 bases outside the gene matches. CDR3 in amino acids: CASSEWDSHEQYF. The DNA of the CDR3 is TGTGCCAGCAGTGAATGGGACAGCCACGAGCAGTACTTC.

The V and J genes are TRBV7-2 and TRBJ1-1; 9 nucleotides agree with TRBD1. The trim removed 5 bases at V and 1 base at J, leaving 11 bases unmatched. Germline-derived CDR1 and CDR2 are SGHTA and FQGNSA. CDR3 length equals 17 residues. Written as DNA, the CDR3 is TGTGCCAGCAGCCCCCCGGGACAGGGAATAAGGAACACTGAAGCTTTCTTT. Its protein is CASSPPGQGIRNTEAFF. Using reference TRBV7-2 and TRBJ1-1 for the parts outside the CDR3, the full variable domain is GAGVSQSPSNKVTEKGKDVELRCDPISGHTALYWYRQSLGQGLEFLIYFQGNSAPDKSGLPSDRFSAERTGGSVSTLTIQRTQQEDSAVYLCASSPPGQGIRNTEAFFGQGTRLTVV.

The chain couples TRBV6-1 to TRBJ2-3, with no clear D. V was pared by 2 bases and J by 4 bases, with 7 bases between. CDR3 length: 13 residues. CDR1 and CDR2 (germline): MNHNS, SASEGT. Written as DNA, the CDR3 is TGTGCCAGCAGTGAACAGTGGCCAGATACGCAGTATTTT. Translating it yields CASSEQWPDTQYF.

This chain connects TRBV5-1 to TRBJ1-1; TRBD1 agrees at 9 bases. In germline, CDR1 is SGHRS, CDR2 YFSETQ. Losses at the gene ends were 4 bases for V and 8 bases for J; bases not matched to a gene: 12. The CDR3 extends over 15 amino acids. The chain's CDR3 is CASSPGGQGVFEAFF. The CDR3, as DNA: TGCGCCAGCAGCCCCGGGGGACAGGGAGTCTTCGAAGCTTTCTTT. Based on the CDR3 plus reference TRBV5-1 and TRBJ1-1, the full variable domain is KAGVTQTPRYLIKTRGQQVTLSCSPISGHRSVSWYQQTPGQGLQFLFEYFSETQRNKGNFPGRFSGRQFSNSRSEMNVSTLELGDSALYLCASSPGGQGVFEAFFGQGTRLTVV.

This sequence joins TRBV5-1 and TRBJ2-1; D remains unclear. The germline CDR1 and CDR2 sequences are SGHRS and YFSETQ. Trimming removed 5 bases from V and 4 bases from J, with 4 bases in between. CDR3 length: 11 amino acids. In DNA form, the CDR3 reads TGCGCCAGCAGACAGTACAATGAGCAGTTCTTC. Translating it yields CASRQYNEQFF.

This clone has a handful of counts. V is TRBV4-3 and J is TRBJ2-1; 14 nucleotides align to TRBD2. With 6 bases clipped from V and 0 bases from J, the junction kept 13 bases outside the gene matches. The CDR3 consists of 20 residues. Germline CDR1 LGHNA, CDR2 YSLEER. The DNA of the CDR3 is TGCGCCAGCAGTCGCTGGGGGACTAGCGGGAGTCCGGTCTCCTACAATGAGCAGTTCTTC. Its protein is CASSRWGTSGSPVSYNEQFF.